These 16 T cell receptor beta chains came from one sample sequenced in a study of blood T cell repertoires in COVID-19. This table comes from immunoSEQ multiplex PCR, and its TCRdb copy is limited to in-frame clones, with some not included. The sample includes about 250,000 clones, approximately 80% of them seen just once. Sequencing was done on a sample of peripheral blood. The source is a man older than 75 with acute or convalescent COVID-19.

The chain combines TRBV3-1 (or the pseudogene TRBV3-2) with TRBJ2-2; tentatively, D is TRBD1 (6 bases). CDR3 length: 14 residues. CDR1 is LGHDT, CDR2 YNNKEL, per germline (reference sequence). Trimming cost V 4 bases and J 6 bases, with 12 bases left between them. The CDR3 DNA reads as TGTGCCAGCAGCCTCGTTGGGGGCTCCGGGGAGCTGTTTTTT. This codes for CASSLVGGSGELFF.

The gene calls are TRBV2 and TRBJ2-2; no clear D gene. CDR1 SNHLY and CDR2 FYNNEI come from the germline V gene. The V gene lost 4 bases and the J gene lost 1 base, with 10 bases spanning the gap. There are 15 residues in the CDR3. CDR3 DNA: TGTGCCAGCAGTGTTAGTACTCTGAACACCGGGGAGCTGTTTTTT. Translation gives CASSVSTLNTGELFF. Filled out from reference TRBV2 and TRBJ2-2, the complete variable domain reads EPEVTQTPSHQVTQMGQEVILRCVPISNHLYFYWYRQILGQKVEFLVSFYNNEISEKSEIFDDQFSVERPDGSNFTLKIRSTKLEDSAMYFCASSVSTLNTGELFFGEGSRLTVL.

Written as DNA, the CDR3 is TGTGCCAGCAGCTTAAAGGAGTTGAACACTGAAGCTTTCTTT. Its protein product is CASSLKELNTEAFF. The rearrangement links TRBV11-1 to TRBJ1-1; D uncertain. CDR1 is SGHAT, CDR2 FQDESV, per germline (reference sequence). The length of the CDR3 is 14 residues. Trimming removed 2 bases at V and 0 bases at J, with 7 bases between.

This chain links TRBV10-3 with TRBJ1-1; possibly TRBD1 for D (6 bases). Trimming took 11 bases from V and 1 from J, leaving 20 bases between them. The CDR3 is made up of 15 amino acids. Germline loops: CDR1 ENHRY, CDR2 SYGVKD. CDR3 bases: TGTGCCTCTTGGTCCCCCGGACAGCAGAACACTGAAGCTTTCTTT. It specifies CASWSPGQQNTEAFF.

This chain uses TRBV28 with TRBJ1-5; D is unresolved. The CDR3 has 14 residues. V was cut by 5 bases and J by 4 bases, with 12 bases left in between. In germline, CDR1 is MDHEN, CDR2 SYDVKM. The CDR3 protein is CASSPPEENQPQHF. The CDR3 nucleotides read TGTGCCAGCAGTCCCCCCGAGGAGAATCAGCCCCAGCATTTT.

This chain connects TRBV5-1 to TRBJ2-3, with D possibly TRBD1 on 6 matching bases. This CDR3 has 14 amino acids. V dropped 0 bases and J dropped 4 bases, with 9 bases sitting between them. Germline-derived CDR1 and CDR2 are SGHRS and YFSETQ. CDR3 amino acids: CASSLDTGSDTQYF. CDR3 coding DNA: TGCGCCAGCAGCTTGGACACAGGGTCAGATACGCAGTATTTT.

The J gene is TRBJ1-1, the V gene TRBV5-1; TRBD1 might be the D (5 bases). This CDR3 contains 16 residues. Germline V gene sequence: CDR1 SGHRS, CDR2 YFSETQ. The V gene lost 2 bases and the J gene lost 0 bases, with 14 bases spanning the gap. The CDR3 DNA sequence: TGCGCCAGCAGCTTTAGTACAGGCCCTATGAACACTGAAGCTTTCTTT. This codes for CASSFSTGPMNTEAFF.

The rearrangement uses TRBV10-1 and TRBJ2-7; D is unclear. The CDR3 extends over 13 amino acids. Per the germline V gene, CDR1 is WNHNN and CDR2 is SYGVQD (reference sequence). Between the trimmed V and J ends, which lost 5 bases and 3 bases, there was a span of 11 bases. The CDR3: CASSKEPLYEQYF. CDR3 DNA sequence: TGCGCCAGCAGTAAGGAGCCACTCTACGAGCAGTACTTC.

CDR3 protein: CASSWGTGYSYEQYF. The DNA of the CDR3 is TGTGCCAGCAGCTGGGGGACAGGGTATTCCTACGAGCAGTACTTC. This chain uses TRBV5-4 with TRBJ2-7; 9 bases line up with TRBD1. CDR1 and CDR2 (germline): SGHNT, YYREEE (reference sequence). CDR3 size: 15 residues. After removal of 3 bases from V and 1 base from J, the junction contained 5 bases not matched to a gene.

This chain connects TRBV3-1 (or the pseudogene TRBV3-2) to TRBJ2-2, with 9 bases fitting TRBD1. Germline CDR1 and CDR2: LGHDT and YNNKEL (reference sequence). CDR3 length: 15 residues. With 6 bases clipped from V and 5 bases from J, the junction kept 7 bases outside the gene matches. The CDR3 DNA sequence: TGTGCCAGCAGTCGACAGGGGGTAAGGACCGGGGAGCTGTTTTTT. The encoded protein is CASSRQGVRTGELFF.

The table lists this clone with a count of one. The chain carries TRBV19 and TRBJ1-2, with 9 bases lining up with TRBD1. Germline V gene data show CDR1 as LNHDA and CDR2 as SQIVND (reference sequence). The CDR3 length is 15 residues. Trimming removed 4 bases from V and 4 bases from J; junction bases left unmatched: 7. CDR3 DNA sequence: TGTGCCAGTAGTAGGGGACAGGGTGATTCCTATGGCTACACCTTC. It translates to CASSRGQGDSYGYTF.

The chain carries TRBV6-6 and TRBJ2-2, with 8 bases that match TRBD2. The CDR3 runs to 15 residues. The ends lost 4 bases at V and 1 base at J; junction bases unmatched: 2. The V gene's germline CDR1 is MNHNY and CDR2 SVGAGI (reference sequence). In DNA, the CDR3 is TGTGCCAGCAGTTTCGCGGGAGGGAACACCGGGGAGCTGTTTTTT. Translating gives CASSFAGGNTGELFF.

This clone was counted a single time. V is TRBV11-2 and J is TRBJ2-7; D not resolved. This CDR3 contains 15 residues. The germline V gene has CDR1 SGHAT and CDR2 FQNNGV. Trimming removed 1 base from V and 2 bases from J, with 12 bases in between. The CDR3 sequence is CASSLVETHPYEQYF. Written as DNA, the CDR3 is TGTGCCAGCAGCTTAGTTGAGACTCACCCCTACGAGCAGTACTTC. The full variable domain, rest sourced from reference TRBV11-2 and TRBJ2-7, is EAGVAQSPRYKIIEKRQSVAFWCNPISGHATLYWYQQILGQGPKLLIQFQNNGVVDDSQLPKDRFSAERLKGVDSTLKIQPAKLEDSAVYLCASSLVETHPYEQYFGPGTRLTVT.

The chain joins TRBV18 to TRBJ2-7; TRBD1 matches 10 bases. The V gene end was trimmed by 2 bases and the J gene end by 5 bases; junction bases not matched to a gene: 6. Germline lookup yields CDR1 KGHSH and CDR2 LQKENI. CDR3 length equals 15 residues. CDR3 nucleotides: TGTGCCAGCTCACCAGGGACAGGGGCCATGGACGAGCAGTACTTC. Residues: CASSPGTGAMDEQYF.

This chain uses TRBV24-1 with TRBJ2-3; D might be TRBD1 (5 bases). The CDR3 contains 17 residues. With 3 bases removed from V and 5 bases from J, the gap between germline ends came to 20 bases. Looked up from germline, CDR1 is KGHDR and CDR2 is SFDVKD. CDR3 loop: CATSDPMGRVLQDTQYF. The CDR3 DNA follows: TGTGCCACCAGTGATCCGATGGGCAGGGTATTGCAAGATACGCAGTATTTT.

The chain is built from TRBV6-6 and TRBJ1-1; 10 positions agree with TRBD1. The CDR3 consists of 13 residues. Germline assignment: CDR1 MNHNY and CDR2 SVGAGI (reference sequence). V shed 8 bases and J 4 bases; nucleotides not matched to a gene: 4. This chain's CDR3 is CASGDRGATEAFF. The CDR3 DNA reads TGTGCCAGCGGGGACAGGGGAGCCACTGAAGCTTTCTTT.